These T cell receptor beta chains were read from a single sample in a study of blood T cell repertoires in COVID-19. The data were produced by immunoSEQ multiplex PCR, yet TCRdb's version contains in-frame clones alone and is incomplete. This sample has some 260,000 clones, with 70% to 85% found just once. The sequenced sample was peripheral blood. These receptors all come from a woman aged 80 or over with active or convalescent COVID-19. Both conserved end residues are part of each CDR3. A D gene is named only where the DNA matches it firmly. Rows give clone size only sometimes, using once, few, many, or a class for an expanded clone.

TRBJ2-1	TRBV28	TRBD2	.	TGTGCCAGCAGTAAAGCGGGAGGGCCCCACAATGAGCAGTTCTTC	CASSKAGGPHNEQFF
TRBJ1-2	TRBV7-9	TRBD1	.	TGTGCCAGCAGCTTCGGGACAGGACTTGGCTACACCTTC	CASSFGTGLGYTF
TRBJ1-5	TRBV19	.	.	TGTGCCAGTGCCGGACAGTTCAATCAGCCCCAGCATTTT	CASAGQFNQPQHF
TRBJ1-4	TRBV5-5	.	.	TGTGCCAGCAGCTTGGGGGGAGTAGGGCTTTATGAAAAACTGTTTTTT	CASSLGGVGLYEKLFF
TRBJ1-6	TRBV15	TRBD1	once	TGTGCCACCAGCAGGGACAGGGGACTGGGTTCACCCCTCCACTTT	CATSRDRGLGSPLHF
TRBJ2-1	TRBV10-1	TRBD2	.	TGCGCCAGCAAAGCCGGGACTAGCGGGAGCGGTGAGCAGTTCTTC	CASKAGTSGSGEQFF
TRBJ1-3	TRBV5-1	.	.	TGCGCCAGCAGCGGGACCGGGGGGCAGGGAAACACCATATATTTT	CASSGTGGQGNTIYF
TRBJ2-5	TRBV6-2/TRBV6-3	TRBD2	.	TGTGCCAGCAGTCCCCGACTAGCGGGGGGCCAAGAGACCCAGTACTTC	CASSPRLAGGQETQYF
TRBJ2-7	TRBV7-2	.	.	TGTGCCAGCAGCTTCCAGGCGTTTTACGAGCAGTACTTC	CASSFQAFYEQYF
TRBJ2-1	TRBV10-1	.	.	TGCGCCAGCAGTGTTTTACAGGGCTACAATGAGCAGTTCTTC	CASSVLQGYNEQFF
TRBJ1-2	TRBV5-4	.	.	TGTGCCAGCAGCTTGGTCGGGGAAGCGCCGGGGGGCTACACCTTC	CASSLVGEAPGGYTF
TRBJ1-1	TRBV15	.	few	TGTGCCACCAGCAGCCCCAATCGGGGAGGAAACACTGAAGCTTTCTTT	CATSSPNRGGNTEAFF
TRBJ2-7	TRBV12-3/TRBV12-4	TRBD1	.	TGTGCCAGCAAACTGTGGACAGGGGACGAGCAGTACTTC	CASKLWTGDEQYF
TRBJ1-1	TRBV18	.	few	TGTGCCAGCTCACCAAGTGATCGCGGTGAAGCTTTCTTT	CASSPSDRGEAFF
TRBJ2-1	TRBV5-1	TRBD1	.	TGCGCCAGCAGCATCACCGGGACAGGGTTTGATGAGCAGTTCTTC	CASSITGTGFDEQFF
TRBJ1-3	TRBV7-9	.	.	TGTGCCAGCAGCCCATTTGGAAACACCATATATTTT	CASSPFGNTIYF
TRBJ2-1	TRBV25-1	.	.	TGTGCCACTAGCTCCTACAATGAGCAGTTCTTC	CATSSYNEQFF
TRBJ2-1	TRBV5-3	TRBD2	.	TGTGCCAGAAGGCTCCCGGGACTAGCGGGAGGAAAGTTCTTC	CARRLPGLAGGKFF
TRBJ1-6	TRBV9	.	few	TGTGCCAGCAGCCCAACGGGAAGGGGGAGATCACCCCTCCACTTT	CASSPTGRGRSPLHF
TRBJ1-1	TRBV3-1/TRBV3-2	.	.	TGTGCCAGCAGCCCAAGAGAAGGAAGAGGCCTTGGCACTGAAGCTTTCTTT	CASSPREGRGLGTEAFF
TRBJ2-2	TRBV5-1	TRBD1	.	TGCGCCAGCAGCTCAACGGGACAGGGATGGACCGGGGAGCTGTTTTTT	CASSSTGQGWTGELFF
TRBJ1-1	TRBV2	.	.	TGTGCCAGCAGAGAGGACAGCGCTCACACTGAAGCTTTCTTT	CASREDSAHTEAFF
TRBJ1-2	TRBV6-1	.	.	TGTGCCAGCAGTGATGGGGCAGTCGGGAGAGGCTACACCTTC	CASSDGAVGRGYTF
TRBJ1-2	TRBV5-1	TRBD1	once	TGCGCCAGCAGCTCTGACAGGGGAAACTATGGCTACACCTTC	CASSSDRGNYGYTF
TRBJ2-5	TRBV7-9	.	.	TGTGCCAGCAGTAAATGGGGAGCCGAGACCCAGTACTTC	CASSKWGAETQYF
TRBJ2-3	TRBV27	.	.	TGTGCCAGCGGCCTTACCTTTAGCAAAGATACGCAGTATTTT	CASGLTFSKDTQYF
TRBJ2-3	TRBV29-1	TRBD2	.	TGCAGCGGCCTGGGACTAGCGGGGGGGGATACGCAGTATTTT	CSGLGLAGGDTQYF
TRBJ2-7	TRBV11-2	.	once	TGTGCCAGCAGCTGGTCCCGTAGCGGAACCTACGAGCAGTACTTC	CASSWSRSGTYEQYF
TRBJ2-7	TRBV6-5	.	.	TGTGCCAGCAGTTATAATACGGGTCCCGACTACGAGCAGTACTTC	CASSYNTGPDYEQYF
TRBJ2-5	TRBV6-5	.	.	TGTGCCAGCAGTTCTCAAGAGACCCAGTACTTC	CASSSQETQYF
TRBJ1-5	TRBV6-1	TRBD1	once	TGTGCCAGCAGTGAAGCAGGGGGCCAGCAGCCCCAGCATTTT	CASSEAGGQQPQHF
TRBJ2-7	TRBV5-1	TRBD1	few	TGCGCCAGCAGCTCACAGGGGACCTACGAGCAGTACTTC	CASSSQGTYEQYF
TRBJ1-2	TRBV5-4	TRBD1	.	TGTGCCAGCAGCCGCCCCATCGTAGGGGGCGGTTATGGCTACACCTTC	CASSRPIVGGGYGYTF
TRBJ2-2	TRBV5-1	.	few	TGCGCCAGCAGCCTGGAGGGGGACACCGGGGAGCTGTTTTTT	CASSLEGDTGELFF
TRBJ2-3	TRBV2	TRBD1	.	TGTGCCAGCAGTGAACGTACGTGGGGGACAGGCACAGATACGCAGTATTTT	CASSERTWGTGTDTQYF
TRBJ1-2	TRBV19	TRBD1	.	TGTGCCAGTAGGAGTCTGCCGGGACAGGGTTTTGAGGGCTACACCTTC	CASRSLPGQGFEGYTF
TRBJ2-1	TRBV5-1	.	.	TGCGCCAGCAGCCGTAGCGGAAGCTCCTACAATGAGCAGTTCTTC	CASSRSGSSYNEQFF
TRBJ1-1	TRBV19	.	.	TGTGCCAGTAGTAAGGAGTGGCAGAACACTGAAGCTTTCTTT	CASSKEWQNTEAFF
TRBJ2-2	TRBV28	TRBD2	.	TGTGCCAGCAGCTCCGGGACTAGTAAAGCCGGGGAGCTGTTTTTT	CASSSGTSKAGELFF
TRBJ1-4	TRBV12-3/TRBV12-4	.	.	TGTGCCAGCAGCCGGGAGTTACGGGAAAAACTGTTTTTT	CASSRELREKLFF